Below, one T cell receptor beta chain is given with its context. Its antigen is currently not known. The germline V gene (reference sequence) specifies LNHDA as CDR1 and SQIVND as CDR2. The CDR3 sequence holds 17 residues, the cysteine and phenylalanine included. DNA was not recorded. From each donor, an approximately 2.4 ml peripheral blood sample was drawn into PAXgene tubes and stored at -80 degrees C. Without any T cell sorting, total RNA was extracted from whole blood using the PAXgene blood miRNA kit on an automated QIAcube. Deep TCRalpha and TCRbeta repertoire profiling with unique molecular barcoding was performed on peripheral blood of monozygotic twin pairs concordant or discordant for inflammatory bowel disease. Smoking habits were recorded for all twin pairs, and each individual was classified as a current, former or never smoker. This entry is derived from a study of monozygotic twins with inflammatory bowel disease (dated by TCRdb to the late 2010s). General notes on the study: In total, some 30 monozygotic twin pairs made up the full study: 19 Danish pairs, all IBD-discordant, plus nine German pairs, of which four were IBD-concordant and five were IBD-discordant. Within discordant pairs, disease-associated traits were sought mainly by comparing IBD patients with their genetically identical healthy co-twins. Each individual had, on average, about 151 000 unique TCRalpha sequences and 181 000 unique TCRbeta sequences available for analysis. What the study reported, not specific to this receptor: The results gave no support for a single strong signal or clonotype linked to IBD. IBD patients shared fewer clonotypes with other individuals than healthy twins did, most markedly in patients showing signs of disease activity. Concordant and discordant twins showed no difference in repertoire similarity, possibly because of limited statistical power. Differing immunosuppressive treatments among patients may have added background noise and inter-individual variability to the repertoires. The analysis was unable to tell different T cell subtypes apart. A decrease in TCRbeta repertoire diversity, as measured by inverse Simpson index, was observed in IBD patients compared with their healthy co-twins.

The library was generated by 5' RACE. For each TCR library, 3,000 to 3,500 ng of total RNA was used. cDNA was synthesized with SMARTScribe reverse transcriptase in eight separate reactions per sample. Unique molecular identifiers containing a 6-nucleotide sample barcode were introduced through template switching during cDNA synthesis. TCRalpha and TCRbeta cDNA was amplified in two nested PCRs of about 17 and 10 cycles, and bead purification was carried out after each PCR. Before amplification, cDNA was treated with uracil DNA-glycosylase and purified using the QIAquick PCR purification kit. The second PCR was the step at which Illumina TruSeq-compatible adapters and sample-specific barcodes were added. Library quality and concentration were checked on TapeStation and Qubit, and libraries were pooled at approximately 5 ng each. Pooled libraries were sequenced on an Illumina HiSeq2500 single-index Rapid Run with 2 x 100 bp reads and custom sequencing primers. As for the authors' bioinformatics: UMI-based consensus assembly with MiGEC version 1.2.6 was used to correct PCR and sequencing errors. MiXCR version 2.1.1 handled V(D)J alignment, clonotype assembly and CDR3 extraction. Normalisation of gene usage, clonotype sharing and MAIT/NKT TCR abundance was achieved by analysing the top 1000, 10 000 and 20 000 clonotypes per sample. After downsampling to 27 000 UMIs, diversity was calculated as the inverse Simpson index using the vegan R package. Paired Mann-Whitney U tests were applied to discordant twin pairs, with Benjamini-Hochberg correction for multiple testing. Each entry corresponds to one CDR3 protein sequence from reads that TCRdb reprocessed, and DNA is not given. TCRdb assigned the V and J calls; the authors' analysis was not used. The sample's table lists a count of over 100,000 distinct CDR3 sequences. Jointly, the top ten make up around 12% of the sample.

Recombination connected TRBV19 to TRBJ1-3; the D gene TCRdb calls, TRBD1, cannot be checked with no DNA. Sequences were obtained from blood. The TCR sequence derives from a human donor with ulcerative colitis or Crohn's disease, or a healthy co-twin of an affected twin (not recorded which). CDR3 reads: CASSIRADRLSGNTIYF.